One and the same sample provided the 17 T cell receptor beta chains below, sequenced in a study of blood T cells in healthy people across ages. Combining a sample-barcoded 5' primer with a J-beta primer mix, a second PCR ran for roughly 7 to 12 cycles. TCRdb fed the 5' RACE reads into MiXCR, producing one record per CDR3 protein. The sample lists about 640,000 distinct CDR3 sequences; over 40% were seen once. Input material: blood. Receptor source: a man aged 80 or over in good health.

This clonotype was counted between two and nine times. The chain is built from TRBV4-1 and TRBJ2-5, with 11 bases identical to TRBD2. Germline V gene lookup returns CDR1 MGHRA and CDR2 YSYEKL. This CDR3 contains 16 residues. V was pared by 1 base and J by 13 bases, with 14 bases of the junction left unmatched. CDR3 DNA: TGCGCCAGCAGCCAAGGACTAGCGGGGTACCAGCGGCGCTCGTACTTC. Protein: CASSQGLAGYQRRSYF.

This clonotype was found once. V and J are TRBV6-2 or TRBV6-3 and TRBJ2-3; D ambiguous. The CDR3 length is 16 residues. Looked up from germline, CDR1 is MNHEY and CDR2 is SVGEGT. The V and J ends lost 2 bases and 0 bases respectively, with 12 bases between them. The CDR3 region is CASSYNSRSSTDTQYF. In nucleotides, the CDR3 is TGTGCCAGCAGTTACAATTCACGGTCGAGCACAGATACGCAGTATTTT.

The chain combines TRBV30 with TRBJ2-4; D possibly matches TRBD1 or TRBD2 (6 bases each). With the DNA end fitting TRBJ2-7 better, the J assignment may be wrong. The CDR3 has 15 residues. In germline, CDR1 is GTSNPN, CDR2 SVGIG (reference sequence). CDR3 amino acids: CAWSGGQGRFNEQYF. The CDR3 nucleotides are TGTGCCTGGAGCGGGGGCCAGGGGAGGTTTAACGAGCAGTACTTC.

This clonotype was picked up many times. V and J are TRBV6-2 or TRBV6-3 and TRBJ2-3, with D possibly being TRBD2 (6 bases). The CDR3 contains 14 residues. Per the germline V gene, CDR1 is MNHEY and CDR2 is SVGEGT. Trimming shortened V by 4 bases and J by 4 bases, and 12 bases separated the two germline ends. The CDR3 protein is CASSSTGSSDTQYF. For the CDR3, the DNA is TGTGCCAGCAGTTCCACCGGGAGTTCAGATACGCAGTATTTT.

The sample holds a few counts of this clonotype. The rearrangement links TRBV5-1 to TRBJ1-4; D is perhaps TRBD1 (5 bases). Between the trimmed V and J ends, which lost 2 bases and 8 bases, there was a span of 16 bases. The length of the CDR3 is 15 residues. The germline V gene encodes CDR1 SGHRS and CDR2 YFSETQ. As DNA, the CDR3 is TGCGCCAGCAGCTTATCCGGGACGCTAGGCGAAAAACTGTTTTTT. This codes for CASSLSGTLGEKLFF.

This rearrangement joins TRBV5-1 to TRBJ2-6; 8 bases map to TRBD1. CDR1 and CDR2 (germline): SGHRS, YFSETQ. This CDR3 spans 16 amino acids. V gave up 4 bases and J gave up 3 bases; unmatched junction bases: 6. The CDR3 nucleotides read TGCGCCAGCAGCCGATCAGGGGGCGGTGGGGCCAACGTCCTGACTTTC. The encoded protein is CASSRSGGGGANVLTF.

V is TRBV18 and J is TRBJ2-7; possible D gene TRBD1, 6 bases. This CDR3 region has 16 residues. V gave up 4 bases and J gave up 4 bases, with 20 bases separating them. The germline V gene has CDR1 KGHSH and CDR2 LQKENI. The CDR3 sequence is CASSLQWAGEPYEQYF. The CDR3 region has the DNA TGTGCCAGCTCACTACAGTGGGCAGGGGAACCTTACGAGCAGTACTTC.

This clonotype was observed a few times. The J gene is TRBJ2-7, the V gene TRBV6-2 or TRBV6-3, with 14 bases fitting TRBD2. V was pared by 6 bases and J by 6 bases, with 10 bases of the junction left unmatched. CDR1 MNHEY and CDR2 SVGEGT come from the germline V gene. CDR3 length: 16 amino acids. CDR3 region: CASRGPGLAGVAEQYF. CDR3 sequence (DNA): TGTGCCAGCAGGGGACCGGGACTAGCGGGAGTGGCCGAGCAGTACTTC.

This clonotype was seen only a few times. This sequence joins TRBV11-2 and TRBJ1-4, with D perhaps matching TRBD1 (5 bases). V lost 0 bases and J lost 11, with 10 bases in between. This CDR3 is built from 13 residues. Germline V gives CDR1 SGHAT, CDR2 FQNNGV. CDR3 sequence reads: CASSLDNRRKLFF. DNA for the CDR3: TGTGCCAGCAGCTTAGATAACAGGAGGAAACTGTTTTTT.

The rearrangement uses TRBV20-1 and TRBJ2-7; 7 nucleotides match TRBD1. V lost 6 bases and J lost 6; bases outside the gene matches: 11. The germline CDR1 and CDR2 sequences are DFQATT and SNEGSKA (reference sequence). This CDR3 has 13 residues. CDR3: CSAPTTGRGEQYF. The CDR3 nucleotides are TGCAGTGCCCCTACGACAGGGCGAGGCGAGCAGTACTTC.

Only a few counts were recorded for this clonotype. The chain combines TRBV28 with TRBJ2-3; no reliable D call. CDR1 and CDR2 from the germline V gene are MDHEN and SYDVKM. The CDR3 runs to 14 residues. Between the trimmed V and J ends, which lost 3 bases and 2 bases, there was a span of 9 bases. As DNA, the CDR3 is TGTGCCAGCAGTTTCCAGGCCATCACAGATACGCAGTATTTT. Translating it yields CASSFQAITDTQYF.

The rearrangement uses TRBV5-1 and TRBJ1-4; perhaps TRBD1 as D (6 bases). The CDR3 loop spans 16 amino acids. Trimming left V 6 bases short and J 3 bases short, with 18 bases between. Looked up from germline, CDR1 is SGHRS and CDR2 is YFSETQ. The CDR3: CASTLLGGAANEKLFF. The CDR3 region has the DNA TGCGCCAGCACTCTGCTGGGGGGCGCGGCTAATGAAAAACTGTTTTTT.

V gene TRBV6-4 combines with J gene TRBJ2-1; 8 bases are shared with TRBD2. The J call may be incorrect, as the DNA end agrees better with TRBJ2-7. The CDR3 has 15 amino acids. Per the germline V gene, CDR1 is MRHNA and CDR2 is SNTAGT. CDR3 sequence reads: CASSALGTRYNEQYF. For the CDR3, the DNA is TGTGCCAGCAGCGCCCTTGGGACTAGATACAATGAGCAGTACTTC.

The J gene is TRBJ1-2, the V gene TRBV3-1; a possible D gene is TRBD1 (6 bases). This CDR3 is 13 amino acids long. Trimming took 3 bases from V and 12 from J, leaving 17 bases between them. The germline V gene encodes CDR1 LGHDT and CDR2 YNNKEL (reference sequence). This CDR3 reads CASSHARTVWNTF. For the CDR3, the DNA is TGTGCCAGCAGCCACGCTCGGACAGTCTGGAACACCTTC.

This clonotype was detected a few times. The chain uses TRBV6-2 or TRBV6-3 and TRBJ2-4; 13 nucleotides agree with TRBD2. Germline V gene lookup returns CDR1 MNHEY and CDR2 SVGEGT. The CDR3 consists of 16 residues. V lost 6 bases, J lost 7 bases, and 9 bases stayed unmatched. The CDR3 sequence: CASSRYALAGGNIQYF. CDR3 nucleotides: TGTGCCAGCAGCCGTTACGCACTAGCGGGAGGGAACATTCAGTACTTC.

There are many counts of this clonotype. V usage is TRBV7-2 and J usage is TRBJ1-2; TRBD1 is a possible D gene (5 bases). Per germline, CDR1 SGHTA and CDR2 FQGNSA. CDR3 length: 15 amino acids. The V end lost 1 base, the J end lost 7 bases, and 16 bases lay between the germline ends. The CDR3, as DNA: TGTGCCAGCAGCTTAGATCCGGGAACAGGATCTGGCTACACCTTC. Residues: CASSLDPGTGSGYTF.

This clonotype was seen a few times. The chain carries TRBV7-2 and TRBJ2-2; 8 bases align to TRBD1. V lost 6 bases and J lost 7; bases outside the gene matches: 10. The CDR3 contains 15 residues. CDR1 and CDR2 from the germline V gene are SGHTA and FQGNSA. The CDR3 DNA is TGTGCCAGCAGTTTCCAGGGGGCGAAGATCGGGGAGCTGTTTTTT. Translated: CASSFQGAKIGELFF.